Each of the 7 T cell receptor beta chains below was sequenced from the same sample in a study of shared clonotypes between healthy human individuals. This table comes from immunoSEQ multiplex PCR, and its TCRdb copy is limited to in-frame clones, with some not included. This sample has a few million clones, with approximately 94% found just once. Sequencing used naive CD4+ T cells sorted from blood. Specified subset: CD45RA+ positively selected. Receptors originate from a man younger than 35 in good health.

This chain joins TRBV5-1 and TRBJ1-3; D gene unclear. Germline CDR1 reads SGHRS; CDR2 reads YFSETQ. The CDR3 consists of 13 residues. The V and J ends lost 5 bases and 4 bases respectively, with 10 bases between them. CDR3 sequence reads: CASRLEGGNTIYF. DNA for the CDR3: TGCGCCAGCAGGCTGGAGGGAGGAAACACCATATATTTT.

The chain has TRBV27 and TRBJ1-6, with D unclear. Trimming took 5 bases from V and 8 from J, leaving 19 bases between them. CDR1 and CDR2 from the germline V gene are MNHEY and SMNVEV (reference sequence). The CDR3 loop spans 16 amino acids. The CDR3 coding sequence is TGTGCCAGCAGTCCTCAACCCCCTCGACTATATTCACCCCTCCACTTT. Encoded protein: CASSPQPPRLYSPLHF.

This clone has just a few counts. CDR3 in DNA: TGCGCCAGCAGCCAGGAAGACAGGGGGCGCGGCGAGCAGTACTTC. Translation gives CASSQEDRGRGEQYF. J is TRBJ2-7 and V is TRBV4-1, with 10 bases identical to TRBD1. Per the germline V gene, CDR1 is MGHRA and CDR2 is YSYEKL. The V and J ends lost 3 bases and 6 bases, in that order; junction bases with no gene match: 8. The CDR3 runs 15 residues.

This chain uses TRBV5-1 with TRBJ2-5; possibly TRBD1 or TRBD2 for D (7 bases each). With 3 bases removed from V and 0 bases from J, the gap between germline ends came to 12 bases. CDR3 size: 15 residues. Germline V gene sequence: CDR1 SGHRS, CDR2 YFSETQ. The CDR3: CASSWGGQNQETQYF. The CDR3 nucleotides read TGCGCCAGCAGCTGGGGGGGACAGAACCAAGAGACCCAGTACTTC.

This clone was seen more than once but under ten times. V usage is TRBV2 and J usage is TRBJ1-1; D is uncertain. The V end was cut by 7 bases, the J end by 0 bases, with 6 bases between. CDR3 length: 12 amino acids. Germline V gene data show CDR1 as SNHLY and CDR2 as FYNNEI. CDR3 sequence (DNA): TGTGCCAGCAACACGGTGAACACTGAAGCTTTCTTT. Protein product: CASNTVNTEAFF.

The genes are TRBV18 and TRBJ2-3; D is ambiguous. Looked up from germline, CDR1 is KGHSH and CDR2 is LQKENI. CDR3 length: 15 amino acids. V was pared by 0 bases and J by 1 base, with 8 bases between. The CDR3: CASSPPSIGTDTQYF. The CDR3 DNA sequence: TGTGCCAGCTCACCACCTAGTATCGGCACAGATACGCAGTATTTT.

The V and J genes are TRBV6-1 and TRBJ1-6; 11 positions match TRBD1. The CDR3 runs 15 residues. The germline V gene has CDR1 MNHNS and CDR2 SASEGT. V shed 1 base and J 10 bases; nucleotides not matched to a gene: 3. The CDR3 coding sequence is TGTGCCAGCAGTGAAGGGGACAGGGGGTACTCACCCCTCCACTTT. It yields the protein CASSEGDRGYSPLHF.